The rows below give T cell receptor beta chains drawn from one sample of a study of blood T cell repertoires in COVID-19. Some clones are missing from TCRdb's copy, which holds only in-frame ones; the method was immunoSEQ multiplex PCR. This table holds around 72,000 clones, over 80% found once. The sequenced sample was peripheral blood. These TCRs come from a woman older than 75 with acute or convalescent COVID-19. CDR3s include the opening cysteine and the closing phenylalanine or tryptophan. The order of the fields is J gene, D gene, V gene, clone size, CDR3 protein, CDR3 DNA. D genes are given only for firm matches. The listing skips clone size in some rows; elsewhere it reads once, few, many or a size class.

J gene: TRBJ1-1; D gene: TRBD1; V gene: TRBV7-9; clone size: once; CDR3 protein: CASRATGQGNTEAFF; CDR3 DNA: TGTGCCAGCAGGGCAACGGGACAGGGGAACACTGAAGCTTTCTTT
J gene: TRBJ1-1; D gene: NA; V gene: TRBV3-1/TRBV3-2; clone size: NA; CDR3 protein: CASSQVGAGAEYTEAFF; CDR3 DNA: TGTGCCAGCAGCCAAGTAGGGGCGGGAGCCGAATACACTGAAGCTTTCTTT
J gene: TRBJ2-7; D gene: NA; V gene: TRBV29-1; clone size: NA; CDR3 protein: CSVLEGPYEQYF; CDR3 DNA: TGCAGCGTACTGGAGGGGCCCTACGAGCAGTACTTC
J gene: TRBJ1-5; D gene: TRBD1; V gene: TRBV7-8; clone size: NA; CDR3 protein: CASSPRTGGAWGQPQHF; CDR3 DNA: TGTGCCAGCAGCCCCCGGACAGGGGGCGCCTGGGGACAGCCCCAGCATTTT
J gene: TRBJ1-6; D gene: NA; V gene: TRBV12-3/TRBV12-4; clone size: NA; CDR3 protein: CASRQGFNSPLHF; CDR3 DNA: TGTGCCAGCAGGCAGGGGTTTAATTCACCCCTCCACTTT
J gene: TRBJ1-1; D gene: NA; V gene: TRBV11-2; clone size: NA; CDR3 protein: CASSRARGELAEAFF; CDR3 DNA: TGTGCCAGCAGCCGGGCCAGGGGTGAATTGGCTGAAGCTTTCTTT
J gene: TRBJ1-6; D gene: NA; V gene: TRBV4-2; clone size: NA; CDR3 protein: CASSQEGPGGLNSPLHF; CDR3 DNA: TGTGCCAGCAGCCAAGAAGGGCCGGGGGGCTTAAACTCACCCCTCCACTTT
J gene: TRBJ2-1; D gene: TRBD2; V gene: TRBV9; clone size: NA; CDR3 protein: CASSAQTSGGAQAQFF; CDR3 DNA: TGTGCCAGCAGCGCCCAGACTAGCGGGGGGGCCCAGGCGCAGTTCTTC
J gene: TRBJ2-7; D gene: TRBD2; V gene: TRBV5-1; clone size: NA; CDR3 protein: CASSFGLAGNYEQYF; CDR3 DNA: TGCGCCAGCAGCTTCGGACTAGCGGGAAACTACGAGCAGTACTTC
J gene: TRBJ2-2; D gene: TRBD2; V gene: TRBV7-9; clone size: NA; CDR3 protein: CASSTTSGTGELFF; CDR3 DNA: TGTGCCAGCAGCACGACTAGCGGGACCGGGGAGCTGTTTTTT
J gene: TRBJ2-1; D gene: NA; V gene: TRBV10-3; clone size: NA; CDR3 protein: CAISERGGNEQFF; CDR3 DNA: TGTGCCATCAGTGAACGAGGGGGCAATGAGCAGTTCTTC
J gene: TRBJ2-7; D gene: NA; V gene: TRBV12-3/TRBV12-4; clone size: NA; CDR3 protein: CASSRGAYEQYF; CDR3 DNA: TGTGCCAGCAGTCGCGGAGCCTACGAGCAGTACTTC
J gene: TRBJ2-3; D gene: TRBD2; V gene: TRBV11-3; clone size: NA; CDR3 protein: CASSLDQASGMISSGTQYF; CDR3 DNA: TGTGCCAGCAGCTTAGATCAGGCTAGCGGGATGATTTCTTCGGGTACGCAGTATTTT
J gene: TRBJ1-1; D gene: NA; V gene: TRBV12-3/TRBV12-4; clone size: NA; CDR3 protein: CASSFRRTEAFF; CDR3 DNA: TGTGCCAGCAGTTTCCGGAGGACTGAAGCTTTCTTT
J gene: TRBJ2-2; D gene: TRBD2; V gene: TRBV3-1/TRBV3-2; clone size: NA; CDR3 protein: CASSRSTSGGPFGELFF; CDR3 DNA: TGTGCCAGCAGCCGCTCGACTAGCGGGGGGCCGTTCGGGGAGCTGTTTTTT
J gene: TRBJ1-1; D gene: TRBD1; V gene: TRBV10-3; clone size: NA; CDR3 protein: CAISGTGGTEAFF; CDR3 DNA: TGTGCCATCAGTGGAACAGGGGGCACTGAAGCTTTCTTT
J gene: TRBJ2-3; D gene: NA; V gene: TRBV28; clone size: NA; CDR3 protein: CASSLHGREDTQYF; CDR3 DNA: TGTGCCAGCAGTTTACATGGGCGTGAAGATACGCAGTATTTT
J gene: TRBJ1-5; D gene: NA; V gene: TRBV3-1/TRBV3-2; clone size: NA; CDR3 protein: CASSQGGNQPQHF; CDR3 DNA: TGTGCCAGCAGCCAAGGAGGAAATCAGCCCCAGCATTTT
J gene: TRBJ2-6; D gene: NA; V gene: TRBV6-1; clone size: NA; CDR3 protein: CASGRDGDVLTF; CDR3 DNA: TGTGCCAGCGGGCGGGATGGAGACGTCCTGACTTTC
J gene: TRBJ2-7; D gene: TRBD2; V gene: TRBV6-1; clone size: NA; CDR3 protein: CASSVAGEGPYEQYF; CDR3 DNA: TGTGCCAGCAGTGTAGCGGGAGAGGGCCCCTACGAGCAGTACTTC
J gene: TRBJ1-1; D gene: TRBD1; V gene: TRBV6-1; clone size: NA; CDR3 protein: CASSEDPGQEGWGWNTEAFF; CDR3 DNA: TGTGCCAGCAGTGAAGATCCGGGACAGGAGGGGTGGGGTTGGAACACTGAAGCTTTCTTT
J gene: TRBJ2-5; D gene: TRBD2; V gene: TRBV3-1/TRBV3-2; clone size: NA; CDR3 protein: CASRRTSSGQETQYF; CDR3 DNA: TGTGCCAGCAGGCGCACCTCTAGCGGTCAAGAGACCCAGTACTTC
J gene: TRBJ1-2; D gene: TRBD1; V gene: TRBV10-3; clone size: NA; CDR3 protein: CAITSGGQGYYGYTF; CDR3 DNA: TGTGCCATCACCTCAGGAGGACAGGGATACTATGGCTACACCTTC
J gene: TRBJ1-5; D gene: TRBD1; V gene: TRBV2; clone size: NA; CDR3 protein: CASSRQGGNQPQHF; CDR3 DNA: TGTGCCAGCAGTCGACAGGGCGGCAATCAGCCCCAGCATTTT
J gene: TRBJ1-1; D gene: NA; V gene: TRBV9; clone size: NA; CDR3 protein: CASSAKPGHHSNTEAFF; CDR3 DNA: TGTGCCAGCAGCGCAAAGCCGGGACACCACTCGAACACTGAAGCTTTCTTT
J gene: TRBJ2-1; D gene: TRBD2; V gene: TRBV11-3; clone size: NA; CDR3 protein: CASSLLAGGYNEQFF; CDR3 DNA: TGTGCCAGCAGCTTACTAGCGGGAGGCTACAATGAGCAGTTCTTC
J gene: TRBJ1-2; D gene: TRBD1; V gene: TRBV2; clone size: NA; CDR3 protein: CASSARDRGGAGYTF; CDR3 DNA: TGTGCCAGCAGCGCTAGGGACAGGGGGGGTGCTGGCTACACCTTC
J gene: TRBJ1-1; D gene: NA; V gene: TRBV9; clone size: NA; CDR3 protein: CASSPPLNTEAFF; CDR3 DNA: TGTGCCAGCAGCCCTCCGTTGAACACTGAAGCTTTCTTT
J gene: TRBJ2-2; D gene: TRBD1; V gene: TRBV5-1; clone size: once; CDR3 protein: CASSLGQGGAGELFF; CDR3 DNA: TGCGCCAGCAGCCTTGGACAGGGTGGGGCCGGGGAGCTGTTTTTT
J gene: TRBJ2-2; D gene: NA; V gene: TRBV15; clone size: NA; CDR3 protein: CATRAFGANTGELFF; CDR3 DNA: TGTGCCACCAGGGCGTTCGGAGCGAACACCGGGGAGCTGTTTTTT
J gene: TRBJ1-2; D gene: TRBD1; V gene: TRBV27; clone size: NA; CDR3 protein: CASSSLLLTGGADDGYTF; CDR3 DNA: TGTGCCAGCAGTTCCCTTTTGTTGACAGGGGGCGCAGACGATGGCTACACCTTC
J gene: TRBJ1-3; D gene: TRBD1; V gene: TRBV5-6; clone size: NA; CDR3 protein: CASSLDRGPGNTIYF; CDR3 DNA: TGTGCCAGCAGCTTGGATAGGGGGCCTGGAAACACCATATATTTT
J gene: TRBJ1-2; D gene: TRBD1; V gene: TRBV14; clone size: NA; CDR3 protein: CASSPRTGEGYTF; CDR3 DNA: TGTGCCAGCAGCCCCCGGACAGGGGAAGGCTACACCTTC
J gene: TRBJ2-1; D gene: TRBD2; V gene: TRBV9; clone size: NA; CDR3 protein: CASRGLENEQFF; CDR3 DNA: TGTGCCAGCAGAGGACTAGAGAATGAGCAGTTCTTC
J gene: TRBJ2-1; D gene: TRBD1; V gene: TRBV14; clone size: once; CDR3 protein: CASNHPGQGVYEQFF; CDR3 DNA: TGTGCCAGCAATCACCCGGGACAGGGGGTCTATGAGCAGTTCTTC
J gene: TRBJ1-6; D gene: TRBD1; V gene: TRBV7-8; clone size: NA; CDR3 protein: CASSSDRGQSPLHF; CDR3 DNA: TGTGCCAGCAGCTCGGACAGGGGGCAATCACCCCTCCACTTT
J gene: TRBJ2-5; D gene: TRBD1; V gene: TRBV27; clone size: NA; CDR3 protein: CASSSRQGRETQYF; CDR3 DNA: TGTGCCAGCAGTTCACGACAGGGACGAGAGACCCAGTACTTC
J gene: TRBJ2-1; D gene: TRBD1; V gene: TRBV7-3; clone size: NA; CDR3 protein: CASSYRSGTGVNEQFF; CDR3 DNA: TGTGCCAGCAGCTACCGGTCCGGGACAGGGGTCAATGAGCAGTTCTTC
J gene: TRBJ1-5; D gene: NA; V gene: TRBV11-2; clone size: few; CDR3 protein: CASSLGGGVRPQHF; CDR3 DNA: TGTGCCAGCAGCTTAGGGGGAGGTGTGAGGCCCCAGCATTTT
J gene: TRBJ1-1; D gene: NA; V gene: TRBV27; clone size: NA; CDR3 protein: CASSLTGIMNTEAFF; CDR3 DNA: TGTGCCAGCAGTTTAACAGGGATTATGAACACTGAAGCTTTCTTT
J gene: TRBJ1-2; D gene: TRBD1; V gene: TRBV7-3; clone size: NA; CDR3 protein: CASSLRTGRGYTF; CDR3 DNA: TGTGCCAGCAGCTTAAGGACAGGGAGAGGCTACACCTTC
J gene: TRBJ2-7; D gene: TRBD1; V gene: TRBV30; clone size: NA; CDR3 protein: CAWSPQGVEQYF; CDR3 DNA: TGTGCCTGGAGCCCTCAGGGGGTTGAGCAGTACTTC
J gene: TRBJ1-5; D gene: TRBD1; V gene: TRBV19; clone size: NA; CDR3 protein: CASSSAGTGFNQPQHF; CDR3 DNA: TGTGCCAGTAGTTCAGCCGGGACAGGCTTCAATCAGCCCCAGCATTTT
J gene: TRBJ1-1; D gene: NA; V gene: TRBV29-1; clone size: NA; CDR3 protein: CSVPRLGPDTEAFF; CDR3 DNA: TGCAGCGTGCCCCGGTTGGGGCCGGACACTGAAGCTTTCTTT
J gene: TRBJ1-5; D gene: NA; V gene: TRBV27; clone size: NA; CDR3 protein: CASSPSTDFIAIMPQHF; CDR3 DNA: TGTGCCAGCAGCCCTTCGACAGATTTTATAGCAATCATGCCCCAGCATTTT
J gene: TRBJ2-5; D gene: TRBD1; V gene: TRBV2; clone size: NA; CDR3 protein: CASSRDSGPETQYF; CDR3 DNA: TGTGCCAGCAGTAGGGACAGTGGTCCAGAGACCCAGTACTTC
J gene: TRBJ2-2; D gene: TRBD1; V gene: TRBV5-6; clone size: few; CDR3 protein: CASSLGFRGSTGELFF; CDR3 DNA: TGTGCCAGCAGCTTGGGCTTCAGGGGGAGCACCGGGGAGCTGTTTTTT
J gene: TRBJ1-1; D gene: NA; V gene: TRBV3-1/TRBV3-2; clone size: NA; CDR3 protein: CASRNYGGTEAFF; CDR3 DNA: TGTGCCAGCAGGAACTATGGTGGCACTGAAGCTTTCTTT
J gene: TRBJ1-2; D gene: TRBD1; V gene: TRBV6-5; clone size: NA; CDR3 protein: CASSTYRGSNYGYTF; CDR3 DNA: TGTGCCAGCTCAACCTACAGGGGATCTAACTATGGCTACACCTTC